Below, one T cell receptor beta chain is given with its context. The sample comes from a study of cytomegalovirus exposure and HLA in healthy donors. Use of 60 Vbeta and 13 Jbeta primers characterized the PCR. Libraries were prepared by immunoSEQ multiplex PCR; TCRdb keeps only in-frame clonotypes and omits some of them. The sample has fewer than 80,000 clones, about 77% seen once. Material: PBMCs. The sequence came from a young woman in good health and CMV-seronegative.

The CDR3 here is CASSARLRETQYF. The DNA of the CDR3 is TGTGCCAGTAGTGCCCGCCTCAGGGAGACCCAGTACTTC. The rearrangement joins TRBV19 to TRBJ2-5; no clear D. The CDR3 is 13 amino acids. V lost 5 bases to trimming and J lost 5 bases, with 12 bases between them. The germline V gene has CDR1 LNHDA and CDR2 SQIVND (reference sequence).